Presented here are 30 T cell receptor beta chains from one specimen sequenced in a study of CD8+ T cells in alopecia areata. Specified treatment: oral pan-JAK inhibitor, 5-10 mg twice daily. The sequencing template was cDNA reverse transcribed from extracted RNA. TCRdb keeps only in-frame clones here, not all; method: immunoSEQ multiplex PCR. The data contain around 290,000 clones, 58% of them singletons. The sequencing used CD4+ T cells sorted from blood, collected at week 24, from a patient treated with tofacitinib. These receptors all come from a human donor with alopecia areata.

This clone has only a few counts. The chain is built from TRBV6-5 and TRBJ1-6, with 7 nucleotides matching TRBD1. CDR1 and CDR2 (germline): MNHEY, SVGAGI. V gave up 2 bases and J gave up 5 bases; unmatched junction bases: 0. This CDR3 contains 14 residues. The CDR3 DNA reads TGTGCCAGCAGTTACGACAGGGATAATTCACCCCTCCACTTT. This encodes CASSYDRDNSPLHF.

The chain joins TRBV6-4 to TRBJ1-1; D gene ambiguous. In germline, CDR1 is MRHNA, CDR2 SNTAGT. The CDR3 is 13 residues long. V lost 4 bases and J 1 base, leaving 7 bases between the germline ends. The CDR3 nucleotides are TGTGCCAGCAGTGTTTGGGGGAACACTGAAGCTTTCTTT. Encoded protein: CASSVWGNTEAFF.

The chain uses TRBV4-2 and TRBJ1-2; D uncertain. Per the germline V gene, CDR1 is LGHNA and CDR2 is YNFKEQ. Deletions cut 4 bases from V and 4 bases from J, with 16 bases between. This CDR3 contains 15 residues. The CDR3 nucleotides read TGTGCCAGCAGCCCCTCCTCCGACGGCCCCTATGGCTACACCTTC. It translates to CASSPSSDGPYGYTF.

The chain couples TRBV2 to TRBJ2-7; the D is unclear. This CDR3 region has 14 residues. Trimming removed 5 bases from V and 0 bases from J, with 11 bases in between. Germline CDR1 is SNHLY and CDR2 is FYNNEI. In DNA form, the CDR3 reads TGTGCCAGCAGTCCAGGATCTAGCTCCTACGAGCAGTACTTC. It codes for CASSPGSSSYEQYF.

The CDR3 spells CASSFLDYYEQYF. CDR3 bases: TGTGCCAGCAGCTTCCTAGACTACTACGAGCAGTACTTC. The chain is built from TRBV7-2 and TRBJ2-7, with D possibly being TRBD2 (5 bases). V shed 3 bases and J shed 3 bases, with 9 bases lying between them. CDR1 SGHTA and CDR2 FQGNSA come from the germline V gene. There are 13 residues in the CDR3.

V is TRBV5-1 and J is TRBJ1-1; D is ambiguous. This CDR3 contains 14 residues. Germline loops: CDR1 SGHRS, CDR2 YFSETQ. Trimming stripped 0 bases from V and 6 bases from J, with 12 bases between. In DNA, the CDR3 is TGCGCCAGCAGCTTGGTGTCGGGTGGGGCTGAAGCTTTCTTT. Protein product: CASSLVSGGAEAFF.

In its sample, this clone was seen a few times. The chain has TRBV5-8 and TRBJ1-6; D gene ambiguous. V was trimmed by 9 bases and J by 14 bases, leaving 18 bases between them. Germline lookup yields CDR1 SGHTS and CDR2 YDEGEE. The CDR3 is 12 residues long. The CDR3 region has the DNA TGTGCCACTACCCCCCGGGAGGCAACCCTCCACTTT. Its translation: CATTPREATLHF. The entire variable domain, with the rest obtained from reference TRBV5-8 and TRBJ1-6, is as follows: EAGVTQSPTHLIKTRGQQATLRCSPISGHTSVYWYQQALGLGLQFLLWYDEGEERNRGNFPPRFSGRQFPNYSSELNVNALELEDSALYLCATTPREATLHFGNGTRLTVT.

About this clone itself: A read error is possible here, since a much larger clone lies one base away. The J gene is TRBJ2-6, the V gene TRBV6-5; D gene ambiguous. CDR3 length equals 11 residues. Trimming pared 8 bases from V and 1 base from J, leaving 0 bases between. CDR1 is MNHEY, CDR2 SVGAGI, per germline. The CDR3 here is CASSGANVLTF. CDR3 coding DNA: TGTGCCAGCTCTGGGGCCAACGTCCTGACTTTC.

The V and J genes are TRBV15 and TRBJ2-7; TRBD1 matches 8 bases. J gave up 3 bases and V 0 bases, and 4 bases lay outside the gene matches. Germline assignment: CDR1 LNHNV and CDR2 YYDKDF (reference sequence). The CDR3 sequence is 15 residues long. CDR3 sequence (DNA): TGTGCCACCAGCAGAGATGGGACAGGCAGCTACGAGCAGTACTTC. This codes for CATSRDGTGSYEQYF. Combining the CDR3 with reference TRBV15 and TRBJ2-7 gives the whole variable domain DAMVIQNPRYQVTQFGKPVTLSCSQTLNHNVMYWYQQKSSQAPKLLFHYYDKDFNNEADTPDNFQSRRPNTSFCFLDIRSPGLGDTAMYLCATSRDGTGSYEQYFGPGTRLTVT.

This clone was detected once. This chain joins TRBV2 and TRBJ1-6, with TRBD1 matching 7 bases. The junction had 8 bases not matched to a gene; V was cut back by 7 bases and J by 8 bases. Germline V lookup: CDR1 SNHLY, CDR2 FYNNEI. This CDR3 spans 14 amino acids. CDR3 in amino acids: CASNRQGGDSPLHF. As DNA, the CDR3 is TGTGCCAGCAACCGACAGGGTGGGGATTCACCCCTCCACTTT.

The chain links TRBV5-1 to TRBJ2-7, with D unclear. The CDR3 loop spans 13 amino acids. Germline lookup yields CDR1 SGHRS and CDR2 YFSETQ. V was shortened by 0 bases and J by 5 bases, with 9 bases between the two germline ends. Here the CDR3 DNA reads TGCGCCAGCAGCTTGGCAGCGATAAACGAGCAGTACTTC. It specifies CASSLAAINEQYF.

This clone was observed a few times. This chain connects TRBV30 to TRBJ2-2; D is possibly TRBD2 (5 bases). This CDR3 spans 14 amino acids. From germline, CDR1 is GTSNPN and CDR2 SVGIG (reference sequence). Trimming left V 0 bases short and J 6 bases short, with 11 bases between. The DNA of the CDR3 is TGTGCCTGGAGTGTGAAAGGAGGCTCCGGGGAGCTGTTTTTT. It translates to CAWSVKGGSGELFF.

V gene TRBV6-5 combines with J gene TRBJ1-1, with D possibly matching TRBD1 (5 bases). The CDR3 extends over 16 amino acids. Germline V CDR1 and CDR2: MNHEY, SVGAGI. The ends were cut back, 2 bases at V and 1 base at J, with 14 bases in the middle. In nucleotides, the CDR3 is TGTGCCAGCAGTTACCGGCTAACTGGGGGGAACACTGAAGCTTTCTTT. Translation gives CASSYRLTGGNTEAFF.

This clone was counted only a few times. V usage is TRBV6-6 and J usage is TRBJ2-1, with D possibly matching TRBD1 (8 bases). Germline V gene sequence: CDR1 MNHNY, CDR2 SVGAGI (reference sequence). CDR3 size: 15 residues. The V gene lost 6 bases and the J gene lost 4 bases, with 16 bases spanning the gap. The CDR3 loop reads CASRNGQGGYNEQFF. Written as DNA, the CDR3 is TGTGCCAGCAGAAACGGACAGGGAGGGTACAATGAGCAGTTCTTC.

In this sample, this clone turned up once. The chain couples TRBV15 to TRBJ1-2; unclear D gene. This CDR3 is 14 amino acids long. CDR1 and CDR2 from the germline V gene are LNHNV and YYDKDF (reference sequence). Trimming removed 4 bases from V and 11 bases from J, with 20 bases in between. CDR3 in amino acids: CATSTLGGLTSYTF. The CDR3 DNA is TGTGCCACCAGCACTCTAGGCGGGTTAACTTCATACACCTTC.

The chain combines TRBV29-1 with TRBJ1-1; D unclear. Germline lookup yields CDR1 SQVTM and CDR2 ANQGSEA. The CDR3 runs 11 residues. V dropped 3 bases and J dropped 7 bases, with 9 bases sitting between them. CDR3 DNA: TGCAGCGTTGAGAGGTTCCTTGAAGCTTTCTTT. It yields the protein CSVERFLEAFF.

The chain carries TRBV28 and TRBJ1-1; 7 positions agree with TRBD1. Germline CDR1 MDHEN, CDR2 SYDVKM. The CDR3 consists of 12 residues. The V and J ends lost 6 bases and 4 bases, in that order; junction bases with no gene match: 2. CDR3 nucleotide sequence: TGTGCCAGCAGCGCAGGGGGCACTGAAGCTTTCTTT. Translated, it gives CASSAGGTEAFF.

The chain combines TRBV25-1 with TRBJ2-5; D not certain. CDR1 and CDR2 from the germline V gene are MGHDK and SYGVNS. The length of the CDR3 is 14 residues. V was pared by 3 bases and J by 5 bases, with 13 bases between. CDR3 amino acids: CASSELLVGETQYF. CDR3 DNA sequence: TGTGCCAGCAGTGAGCTTCTGGTAGGGGAGACCCAGTACTTC.

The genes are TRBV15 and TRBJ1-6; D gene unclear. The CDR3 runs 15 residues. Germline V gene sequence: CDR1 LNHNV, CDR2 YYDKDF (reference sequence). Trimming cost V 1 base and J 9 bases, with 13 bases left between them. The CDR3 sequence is CATSRAGFDGSPLHF. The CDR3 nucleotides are TGTGCCACCAGCAGAGCCGGGTTCGACGGTTCACCCCTCCACTTT. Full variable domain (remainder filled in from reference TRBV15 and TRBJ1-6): DAMVIQNPRYQVTQFGKPVTLSCSQTLNHNVMYWYQQKSSQAPKLLFHYYDKDFNNEADTPDNFQSRRPNTSFCFLDIRSPGLGDTAMYLCATSRAGFDGSPLHFGNGTRLTVT.

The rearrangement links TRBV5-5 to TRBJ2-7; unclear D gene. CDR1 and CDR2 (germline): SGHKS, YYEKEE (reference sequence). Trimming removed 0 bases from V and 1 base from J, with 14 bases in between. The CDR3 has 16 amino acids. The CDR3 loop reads CASSLDRALSSYEQYF. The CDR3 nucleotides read TGTGCCAGCAGCTTGGATAGGGCTCTCTCATCCTACGAGCAGTACTTC.

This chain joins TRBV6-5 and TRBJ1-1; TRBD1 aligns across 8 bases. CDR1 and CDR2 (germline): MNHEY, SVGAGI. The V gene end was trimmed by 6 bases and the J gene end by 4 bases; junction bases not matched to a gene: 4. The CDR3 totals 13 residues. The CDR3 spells CASRRTGSTEAFF. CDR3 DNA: TGTGCCAGCAGACGGACAGGGAGCACTGAAGCTTTCTTT.

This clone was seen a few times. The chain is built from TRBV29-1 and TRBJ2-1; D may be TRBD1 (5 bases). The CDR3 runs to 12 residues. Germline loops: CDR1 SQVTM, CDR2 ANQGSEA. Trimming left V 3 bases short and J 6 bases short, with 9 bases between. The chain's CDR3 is CSVDLTGNEQFF. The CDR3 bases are TGCAGCGTTGACCTTACAGGCAATGAGCAGTTCTTC.

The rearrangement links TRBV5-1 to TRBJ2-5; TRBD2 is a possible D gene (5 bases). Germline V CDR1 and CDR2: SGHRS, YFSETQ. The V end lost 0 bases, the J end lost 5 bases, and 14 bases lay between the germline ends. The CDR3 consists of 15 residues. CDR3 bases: TGCGCCAGCAGCTTGGACGGACTCTCTGGGGAGACCCAGTACTTC. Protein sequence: CASSLDGLSGETQYF.

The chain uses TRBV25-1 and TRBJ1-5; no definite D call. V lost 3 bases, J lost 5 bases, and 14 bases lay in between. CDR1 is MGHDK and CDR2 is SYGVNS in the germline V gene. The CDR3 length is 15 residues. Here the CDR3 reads CASSEGKLIDQPQHF. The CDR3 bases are TGTGCCAGCAGTGAGGGGAAACTCATCGATCAGCCCCAGCATTTT.

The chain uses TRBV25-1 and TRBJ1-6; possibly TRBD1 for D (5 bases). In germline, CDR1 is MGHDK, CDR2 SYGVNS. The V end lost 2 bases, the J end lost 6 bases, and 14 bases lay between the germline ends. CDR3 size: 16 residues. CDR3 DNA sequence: TGTGCCAGCAGTGAAACTTTGACAGCTGCTAATTCACCCCTCCACTTT. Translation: CASSETLTAANSPLHF.

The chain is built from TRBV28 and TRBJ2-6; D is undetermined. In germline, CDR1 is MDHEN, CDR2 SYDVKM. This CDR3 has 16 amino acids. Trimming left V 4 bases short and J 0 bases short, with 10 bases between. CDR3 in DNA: TGTGCCAGCAGTTCCCAACTGCGCTCTGGGGCCAACGTCCTGACTTTC. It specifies CASSSQLRSGANVLTF.

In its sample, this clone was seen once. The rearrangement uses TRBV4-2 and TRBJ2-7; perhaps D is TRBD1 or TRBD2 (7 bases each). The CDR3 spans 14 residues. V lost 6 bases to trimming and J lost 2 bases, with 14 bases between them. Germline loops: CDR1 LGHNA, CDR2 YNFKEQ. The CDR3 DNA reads TGTGCCAGCAGGGGAGGGGGCGCCCCCTACGAGCAGTACTTC. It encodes CASRGGGAPYEQYF.

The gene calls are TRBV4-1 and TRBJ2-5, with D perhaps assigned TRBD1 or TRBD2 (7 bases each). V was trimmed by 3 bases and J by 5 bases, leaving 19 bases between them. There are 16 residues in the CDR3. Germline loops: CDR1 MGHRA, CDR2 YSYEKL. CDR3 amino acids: CASSQTGSGEMETQYF. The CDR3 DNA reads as TGCGCCAGCAGCCAGACAGGGAGCGGGGAGATGGAGACCCAGTACTTC.

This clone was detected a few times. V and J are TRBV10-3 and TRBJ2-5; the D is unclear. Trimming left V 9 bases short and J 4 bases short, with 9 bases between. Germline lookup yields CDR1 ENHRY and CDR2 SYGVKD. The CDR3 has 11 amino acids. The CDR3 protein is CAILVAETQYF. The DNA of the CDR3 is TGTGCCATTCTAGTGGCAGAGACCCAGTACTTC.

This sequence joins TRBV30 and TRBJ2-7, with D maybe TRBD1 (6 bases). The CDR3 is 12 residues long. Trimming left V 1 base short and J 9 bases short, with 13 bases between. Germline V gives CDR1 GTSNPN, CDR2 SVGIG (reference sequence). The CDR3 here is CAWSDRVVGQYF. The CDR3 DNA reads TGTGCCTGGAGTGACAGGGTAGTAGGGCAGTACTTC. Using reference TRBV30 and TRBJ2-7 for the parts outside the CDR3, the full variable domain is SQTIHQWPATLVQPVGSPLSLECTVEGTSNPNLYWYRQAAGRGLQLLFYSVGIGQISSEVPQNLSASRPQDRQFILSSKKLLLSDSGFYLCAWSDRVVGQYFGPGTRLTVT.